A single sample is the source of the 13 T cell receptor beta chains below, sequenced in a study of memory CD4+ T cells and cytomegalovirus serostatus. Single viable CD3+CD4+CD8-CD45RO+ cells were sorted as the memory CD4+ T cells. The protocol was immunoSEQ multiplex PCR, while the TCRdb copy is restricted to in-frame clones and leaves out a portion. The data contain approximately 61,000 clones, around four fifths of them seen just once; the ten biggest clones take up roughly 0.9%. Sample: memory CD4+ T cells from blood. The receptors were sampled from an adult in good health and CMV-seronegative.

Note on this clone: The sample contains more than one DNA sequence encoding this CDR3. The chain recombines TRBV28 with TRBJ1-1; possibly TRBD1 for D (5 bases). Trimming took 3 bases from V and 11 from J, leaving 19 bases between them. Per germline, CDR1 MDHEN and CDR2 SYDVKM. CDR3 length equals 14 residues. The DNA of the CDR3 is TGTGCCAGCAGTTTTCTAGGGACGGAACTTGAGGCTTTCTTT. It specifies CASSFLGTELEAFF.

V gene TRBV5-1 combines with J gene TRBJ1-2; D possibly corresponds to TRBD1 (6 bases). The length of the CDR3 is 13 residues. Germline V lookup: CDR1 SGHRS, CDR2 YFSETQ. V lost 4 bases and J lost 7, with 14 bases in between. CDR3 bases: TGCGCCAGCAGCCCGGAGGGGGGGCCTGGCTACACCTTC. It translates to CASSPEGGPGYTF.

This chain uses TRBV4-1 with TRBJ2-5, with TRBD1 identical over 10 bases. The closer fit of TRBJ2-7 to the DNA end suggests the J call may be wrong. The germline V gene encodes CDR1 MGHRA and CDR2 YSYEKL. This CDR3 region has 13 residues. In nucleotides, the CDR3 is TGCGCCAGCAGCCTGGACAGGGGGTACGAGCAGTACTTC. The encoded protein is CASSLDRGYEQYF.

This rearrangement joins TRBV5-1 to TRBJ2-7, with TRBD2 identical over 14 bases. The trim removed 4 bases at V and 5 bases at J, leaving 5 bases unmatched. The length of the CDR3 is 15 residues. Germline V lookup: CDR1 SGHRS, CDR2 YFSETQ. Here the CDR3 reads CASSPGTSGRDEQYF. Written as DNA, the CDR3 is TGCGCCAGCAGCCCAGGGACTAGCGGGAGAGACGAGCAGTACTTC.

CDR3: CATSRWTSGSGETQYF. The CDR3 DNA follows: TGTGCCACCAGCAGATGGACTAGCGGGAGCGGAGAGACCCAGTACTTC. The genes are TRBV15 and TRBJ2-5; 13 nucleotides align to TRBD2. The V gene's germline CDR1 is LNHNV and CDR2 YYDKDF (reference sequence). J lost 4 bases, V lost 2 bases, and 4 bases had no gene match. CDR3 length equals 16 residues.

V gene TRBV5-6 combines with J gene TRBJ1-1; D remains ambiguous. The CDR3 has 12 amino acids. Germline CDR1 and CDR2: SGHDT and YYEEEE. Trimming took off 0 bases at V and 14 bases at J, with 14 bases between the two ends. CDR3 DNA sequence: TGTGCCAGCAGCTTGGAGGCGGGGTTTCGATTCTTT. The encoded protein is CASSLEAGFRFF.

The chain recombines TRBV2 with TRBJ2-3; 8 bases fit TRBD1. The CDR3 totals 14 residues. Losses at the gene ends were 6 bases for V and 5 bases for J; bases not matched to a gene: 7. CDR1 is SNHLY, CDR2 FYNNEI, per germline. The CDR3 DNA is TGTGCCAGCAGGGCCGGACAGGGAATAGATACGCAGTATTTT. It translates to CASRAGQGIDTQYF.

The chain combines TRBV11-2 with TRBJ1-1, with D unresolved. V was clipped by 7 bases and J by 2 bases, with 14 bases between them. Germline V gene data show CDR1 as SGHAT and CDR2 as FQNNGV. This CDR3 is 14 amino acids long. In nucleotides, the CDR3 is TGTGCCAGCACCTCTAATACAGCTAACACTGAAGCTTTCTTT. Residues: CASTSNTANTEAFF.

The chain joins TRBV7-6 to TRBJ1-1; 7 positions agree with TRBD1. Trimming cost V 1 base and J 7 bases; bases outside gene matches: 6. CDR1 is SGHVS and CDR2 is FNYEAQ in the germline V gene. The CDR3 length is 14 residues. The CDR3 DNA is TGTGCCAGCAGCTTAGGCCAGGGGGACGGTGAAGCTTTCTTT. Translating gives CASSLGQGDGEAFF.

CDR3 DNA: TGTGCCAGCAGCCGACAGGACAATAGCAATCAGCCCCAGCATTTT. It translates to CASSRQDNSNQPQHF. V and J are TRBV2 and TRBJ1-5, with D perhaps TRBD1 (6 bases). Germline loops: CDR1 SNHLY, CDR2 FYNNEI. The CDR3 length is 15 residues. Trimming removed 6 bases from V and 0 bases from J, with 12 bases in between. The variable domain in full, completed from reference TRBV2 and TRBJ1-5, reads EPEVTQTPSHQVTQMGQEVILRCVPISNHLYFYWYRQILGQKVEFLVSFYNNEISEKSEIFDDQFSVERPDGSNFTLKIRSTKLEDSAMYFCASSRQDNSNQPQHFGDGTRLSIL.

This sequence joins TRBV29-1 and TRBJ1-2; D gene unclear. Trimming cost V 3 bases and J 9 bases, with 17 bases left between them. Germline assignment: CDR1 SQVTM and CDR2 ANQGSEA. The CDR3 loop spans 13 amino acids. The CDR3 DNA sequence: TGCAGCGTTGAGGACTCCTCCACTCGGAGCTACACCTTC. It codes for CSVEDSSTRSYTF.

The gene calls are TRBV5-4 and TRBJ2-7; D possibly corresponds to TRBD1 (6 bases). Germline loops: CDR1 SGHNT, CDR2 YYREEE (reference sequence). Trimming took off 0 bases at V and 2 bases at J, with 12 bases between the two ends. The CDR3 extends over 15 amino acids. The CDR3 protein is CASSLGQGLTYEQYF. The CDR3 DNA follows: TGTGCCAGCAGCTTGGGGCAGGGGCTCACCTACGAGCAGTACTTC.

The chain recombines TRBV7-9 with TRBJ1-4, with D maybe TRBD1 (6 bases). Germline lookup yields CDR1 SEHNR and CDR2 FQNEAQ (reference sequence). Trimming cost V 6 bases and J 7 bases, with 15 bases left between them. The CDR3 has 14 residues. The CDR3 coding sequence is TGTGCCAGCAGTTGGGACACCCAGGGTGAAAAACTGTTTTTT. Translated: CASSWDTQGEKLFF.